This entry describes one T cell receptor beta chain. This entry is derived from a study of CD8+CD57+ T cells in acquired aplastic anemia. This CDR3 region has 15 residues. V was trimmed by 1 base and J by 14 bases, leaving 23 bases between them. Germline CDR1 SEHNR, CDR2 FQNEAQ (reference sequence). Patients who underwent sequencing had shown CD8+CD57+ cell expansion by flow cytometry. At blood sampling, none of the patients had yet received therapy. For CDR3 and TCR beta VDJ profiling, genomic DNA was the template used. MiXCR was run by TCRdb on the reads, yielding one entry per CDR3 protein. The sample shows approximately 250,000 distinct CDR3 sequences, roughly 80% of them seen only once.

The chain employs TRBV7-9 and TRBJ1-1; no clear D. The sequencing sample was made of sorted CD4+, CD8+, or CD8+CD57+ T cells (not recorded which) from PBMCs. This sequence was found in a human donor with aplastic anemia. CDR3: CASSLDRTGRTDEFF. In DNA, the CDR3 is TGTGCCAGCAGCTTAGATAGAACCGGGAGGACCGATGAGTTCTTT.